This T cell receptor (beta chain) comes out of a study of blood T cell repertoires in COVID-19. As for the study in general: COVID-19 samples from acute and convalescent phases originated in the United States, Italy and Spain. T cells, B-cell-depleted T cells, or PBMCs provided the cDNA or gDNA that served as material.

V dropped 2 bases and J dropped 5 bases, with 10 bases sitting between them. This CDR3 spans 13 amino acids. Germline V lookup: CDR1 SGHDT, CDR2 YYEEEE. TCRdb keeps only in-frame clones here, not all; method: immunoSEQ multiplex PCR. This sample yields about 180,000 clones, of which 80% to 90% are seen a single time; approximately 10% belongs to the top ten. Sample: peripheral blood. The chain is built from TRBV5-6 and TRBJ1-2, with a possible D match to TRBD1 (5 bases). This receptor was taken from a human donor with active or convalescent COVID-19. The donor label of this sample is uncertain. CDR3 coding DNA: TGTGCCAGCAGCTTAGGGGCCCTGTATGGCTACACCTTC. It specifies CASSLGALYGYTF.